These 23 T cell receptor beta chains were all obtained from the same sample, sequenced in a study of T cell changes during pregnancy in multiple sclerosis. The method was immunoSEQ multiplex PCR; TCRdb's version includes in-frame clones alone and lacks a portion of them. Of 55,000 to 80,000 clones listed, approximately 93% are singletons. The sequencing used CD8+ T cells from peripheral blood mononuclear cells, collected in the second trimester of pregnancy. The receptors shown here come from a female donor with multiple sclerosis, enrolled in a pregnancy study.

The CDR3: CASSPDTGELFF. The CDR3 DNA reads TGTGCCAGCTCACCCGACACCGGGGAGCTGTTTTTT. V gene TRBV18 combines with J gene TRBJ2-2; D is unresolved. Trimming removed 3 bases at V and 3 bases at J, with 2 bases between. CDR1 and CDR2 (germline): KGHSH, LQKENI. This CDR3 is 12 amino acids long.

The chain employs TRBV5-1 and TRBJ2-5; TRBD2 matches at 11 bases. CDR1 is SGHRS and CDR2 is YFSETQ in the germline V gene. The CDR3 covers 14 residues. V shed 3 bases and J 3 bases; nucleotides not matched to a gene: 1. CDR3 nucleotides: TGCGCCAGCAGCTCGGGACTAGCGGAAGAGACCCAGTACTTC. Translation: CASSSGLAEETQYF.

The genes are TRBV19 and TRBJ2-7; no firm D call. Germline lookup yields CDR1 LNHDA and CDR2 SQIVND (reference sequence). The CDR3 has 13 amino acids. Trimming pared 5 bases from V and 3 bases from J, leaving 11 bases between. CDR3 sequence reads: CASSPTAFYEQYF. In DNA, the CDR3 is TGTGCCAGTAGTCCTACAGCCTTCTACGAGCAGTACTTC.

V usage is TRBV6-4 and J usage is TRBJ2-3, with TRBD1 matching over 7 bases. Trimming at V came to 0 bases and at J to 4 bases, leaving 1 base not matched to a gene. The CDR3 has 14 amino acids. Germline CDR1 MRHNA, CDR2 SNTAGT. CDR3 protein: CASSDSQGADTQYF. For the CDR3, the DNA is TGTGCCAGCAGTGACTCGCAGGGGGCAGATACGCAGTATTTT.

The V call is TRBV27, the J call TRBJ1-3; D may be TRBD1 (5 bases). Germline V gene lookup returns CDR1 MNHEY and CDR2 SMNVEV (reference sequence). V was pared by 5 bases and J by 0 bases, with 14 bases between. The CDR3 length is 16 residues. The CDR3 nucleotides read TGTGCCAGCAGTCCCTCAGGGCCCTTCTCTGGAAACACCATATATTTT. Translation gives CASSPSGPFSGNTIYF.

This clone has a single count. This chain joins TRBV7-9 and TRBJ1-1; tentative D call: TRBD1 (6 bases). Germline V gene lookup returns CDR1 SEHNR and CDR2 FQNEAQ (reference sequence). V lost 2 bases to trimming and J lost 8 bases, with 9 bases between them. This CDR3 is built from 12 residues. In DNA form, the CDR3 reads TGTGCCAGCAGCTTAATGGGGACAGAAGCTTTCTTT. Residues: CASSLMGTEAFF.

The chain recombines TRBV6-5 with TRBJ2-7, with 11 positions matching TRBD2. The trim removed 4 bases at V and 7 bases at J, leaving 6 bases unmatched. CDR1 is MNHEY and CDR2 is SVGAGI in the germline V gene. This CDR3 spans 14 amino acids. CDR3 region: CASSLAGGPEEQYF. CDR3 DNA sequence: TGTGCCAGCAGTTTAGCGGGAGGGCCTGAAGAGCAGTACTTC.

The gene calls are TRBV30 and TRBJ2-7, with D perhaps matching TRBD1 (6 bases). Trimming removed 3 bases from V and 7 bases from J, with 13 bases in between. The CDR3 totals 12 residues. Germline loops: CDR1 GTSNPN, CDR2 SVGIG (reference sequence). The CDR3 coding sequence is TGTGCCTGGAGCGTTAGTGGACAGGAGCAGTACTTC. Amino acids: CAWSVSGQEQYF.

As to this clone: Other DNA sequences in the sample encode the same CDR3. The CDR3 here is CASSSSYEQYF. The CDR3 bases are TGTGCCAGCAGTTCCTCTTACGAGCAGTACTTC. The V call is TRBV27, the J call TRBJ2-7; D is unclear. Trimming took 4 bases from V and 4 from J, leaving 5 bases between them. CDR1 and CDR2 from the germline V gene are MNHEY and SMNVEV (reference sequence). The CDR3 is 11 residues long.

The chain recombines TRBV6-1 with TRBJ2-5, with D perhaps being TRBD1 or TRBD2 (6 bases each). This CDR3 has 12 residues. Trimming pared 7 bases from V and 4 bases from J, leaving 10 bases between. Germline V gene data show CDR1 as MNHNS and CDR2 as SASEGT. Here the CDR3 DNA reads TGTGCCAGCAATGAGGGGGGAGAGACCCAGTACTTC. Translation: CASNEGGETQYF.

CDR3 in DNA: TGTGCCAGCAGCTCTACAGGTCCTTCCTACAATGAGCAGTTCTTC. Translated, it gives CASSSTGPSYNEQFF. The chain has TRBV7-6 and TRBJ2-1; TRBD1 is a possible D gene (5 bases). The V gene's germline CDR1 is SGHVS and CDR2 FNYEAQ. The CDR3 loop spans 15 amino acids. V dropped 4 bases and J dropped 1 base, with 11 bases sitting between them.

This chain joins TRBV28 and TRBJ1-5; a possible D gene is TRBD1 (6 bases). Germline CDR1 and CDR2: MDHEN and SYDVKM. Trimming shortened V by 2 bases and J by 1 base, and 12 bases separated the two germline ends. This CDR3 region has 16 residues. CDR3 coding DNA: TGTGCCAGCAGTTTAGGGGGCTTTGGGAGCAATCAGCCCCAGCATTTT. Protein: CASSLGGFGSNQPQHF.

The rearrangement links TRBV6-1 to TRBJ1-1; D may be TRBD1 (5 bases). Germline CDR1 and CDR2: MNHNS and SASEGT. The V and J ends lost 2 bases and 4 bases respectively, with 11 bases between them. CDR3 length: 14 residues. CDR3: CASSERRGGTEAFF. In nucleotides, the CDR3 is TGTGCCAGCAGTGAACGGAGGGGAGGCACTGAAGCTTTCTTT.

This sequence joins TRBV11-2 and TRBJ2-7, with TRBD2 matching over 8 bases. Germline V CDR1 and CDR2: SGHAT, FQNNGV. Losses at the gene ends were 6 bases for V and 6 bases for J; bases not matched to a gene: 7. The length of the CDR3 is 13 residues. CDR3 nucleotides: TGTGCCAGCAGTCCCGGGACTAGACGCGAGCAGTACTTC. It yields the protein CASSPGTRREQYF.

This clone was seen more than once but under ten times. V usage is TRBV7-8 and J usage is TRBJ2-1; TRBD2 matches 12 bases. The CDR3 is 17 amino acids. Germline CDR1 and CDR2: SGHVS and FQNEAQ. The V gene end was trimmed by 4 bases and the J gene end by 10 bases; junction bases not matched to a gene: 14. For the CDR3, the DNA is TGTGCCAGCAGCTACTTCCGACTAGCGGGAGATAAGGGCGAGCAGTTCTTC. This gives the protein CASSYFRLAGDKGEQFF.

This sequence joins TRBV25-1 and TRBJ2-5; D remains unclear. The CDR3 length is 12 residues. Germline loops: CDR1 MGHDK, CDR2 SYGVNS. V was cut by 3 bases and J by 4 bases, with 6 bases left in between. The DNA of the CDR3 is TGTGCCAGCAGTGAGGTGAGAGAGACCCAGTACTTC. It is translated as CASSEVRETQYF.

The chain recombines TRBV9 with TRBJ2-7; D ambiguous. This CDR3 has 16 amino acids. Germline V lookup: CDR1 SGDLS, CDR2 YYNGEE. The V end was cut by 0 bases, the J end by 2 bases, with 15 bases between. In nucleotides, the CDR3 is TGTGCCAGCAGCGTAGCCCCCGAGCTAGGTACCTACGAGCAGTACTTC. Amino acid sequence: CASSVAPELGTYEQYF.

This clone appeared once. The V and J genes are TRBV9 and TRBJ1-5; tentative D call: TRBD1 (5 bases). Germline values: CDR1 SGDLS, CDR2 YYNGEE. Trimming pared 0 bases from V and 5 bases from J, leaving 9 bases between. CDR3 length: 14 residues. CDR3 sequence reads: CASSVADSYQPQHF. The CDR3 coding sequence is TGTGCCAGCAGCGTAGCTGACAGTTATCAGCCCCAGCATTTT.

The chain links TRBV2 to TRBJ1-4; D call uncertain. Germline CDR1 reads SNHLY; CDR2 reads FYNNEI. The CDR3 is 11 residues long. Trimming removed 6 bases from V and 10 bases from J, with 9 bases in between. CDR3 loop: CASRQYTKLFF. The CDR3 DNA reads TGTGCCAGCAGGCAATACACAAAACTGTTTTTT. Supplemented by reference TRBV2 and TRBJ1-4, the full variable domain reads EPEVTQTPSHQVTQMGQEVILRCVPISNHLYFYWYRQILGQKVEFLVSFYNNEISEKSEIFDDQFSVERPDGSNFTLKIRSTKLEDSAMYFCASRQYTKLFFGSGTQLSVL.

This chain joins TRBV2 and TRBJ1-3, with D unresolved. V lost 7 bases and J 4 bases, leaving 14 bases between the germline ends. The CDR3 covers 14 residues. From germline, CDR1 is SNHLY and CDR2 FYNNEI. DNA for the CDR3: TGTGCCAGCATTGGGAGGGCGAGAGGAAACACCATATATTTT. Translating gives CASIGRARGNTIYF.

The DNA for the CDR3 is TGTGCCAGCAGTTTAGGGGCCGAACTGGGGTTCTATGGCTACACCTTC. It yields the protein CASSLGAELGFYGYTF. The J gene is TRBJ1-2, the V gene TRBV27, with D possibly TRBD1 on 5 matching bases. The germline CDR1 and CDR2 sequences are MNHEY and SMNVEV (reference sequence). V dropped 2 bases and J dropped 4 bases, with 17 bases sitting between them. The CDR3 is made up of 16 amino acids.

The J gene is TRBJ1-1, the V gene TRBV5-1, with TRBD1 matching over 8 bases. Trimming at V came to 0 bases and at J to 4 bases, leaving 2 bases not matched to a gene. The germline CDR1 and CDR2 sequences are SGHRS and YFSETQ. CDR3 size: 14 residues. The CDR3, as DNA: TGCGCCAGCAGCTTGGGACAGGGGCGCACTGAAGCTTTCTTT. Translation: CASSLGQGRTEAFF.

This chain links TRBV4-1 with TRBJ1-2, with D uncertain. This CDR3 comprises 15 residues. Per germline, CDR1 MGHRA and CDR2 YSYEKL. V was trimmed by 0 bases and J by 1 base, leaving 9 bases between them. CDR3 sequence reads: CASSQEMGVNYGYTF. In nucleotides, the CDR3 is TGCGCCAGCAGCCAAGAAATGGGAGTTAACTATGGCTACACCTTC.